The 8 T cell receptor beta chains presented below share a single source sample, sequenced in a study of CD8 T cells in ankylosing spondylitis. MiXCR was run by TCRdb on the 5' RACE reads, yielding one entry per CDR3 protein. This table has more than 250,000 distinct CDR3 sequences, 7% to 9% appearing once. Their antigens are not known. Regarding the study as a whole: Seemingly characteristic of ankylosing spondylitis blood was a TCR beta motif consisting of under ten highly homologous variants.

Material for sequencing was blood, either unsorted or a sorted T cell fraction (not recorded which). The receptors stem from a male donor with ankylosing spondylitis.

This clonotype has more than one count but fewer than ten. The V and J genes are TRBV20-1 and TRBJ2-7; TRBD2 matches 8 bases. CDR3 length: 14 amino acids. Germline assignment: CDR1 DFQATT and CDR2 SNEGSKA (reference sequence). Trimming cost V 1 base and J 6 bases; bases outside gene matches: 8. For the CDR3, the DNA is TGCAGTGCTAGAGGTGAAGCGGGAGTTCGCGAGCAGTACTTC. Translating it yields CSARGEAGVREQYF.

The rearrangement links TRBV4-1 to TRBJ2-3, with 10 bases matching TRBD1. CDR1 is MGHRA, CDR2 YSYEKL, per germline. V lost 0 bases and J lost 1; bases outside the gene matches: 10. The CDR3 totals 19 residues. The CDR3 coding sequence is TGCGCCAGCAGCCAAGAGACACCCCACGGGACAGGGGGCACAGATACGCAGTATTTT. Translating gives CASSQETPHGTGGTDTQYF.

V and J are TRBV4-3 and TRBJ1-1; TRBD1 might be the D (5 bases). Per the germline V gene, CDR1 is LGHNA and CDR2 is YSLEER. V dropped 0 bases and J dropped 10 bases, with 18 bases sitting between them. The CDR3 consists of 15 residues. CDR3 region: CASSQDRQGHPPAFF. The CDR3, as DNA: TGCGCCAGCAGCCAAGATCGTCAGGGTCATCCCCCAGCTTTCTTT.

The gene calls are TRBV7-2 and TRBJ2-2, with 7 bases aligning to TRBD2. Trimming at V came to 1 base and at J to 1 base, leaving 3 bases not matched to a gene. The CDR3 consists of 16 residues. Germline CDR1 is SGHTA and CDR2 is FQGNSA. The CDR3 loop is CASSLEGLRNTGELFF. The CDR3 DNA follows: TGTGCCAGCAGCTTAGAGGGACTAAGGAACACCGGGGAGCTGTTTTTT.

There are many counts of this clonotype. V and J are TRBV5-1 and TRBJ2-3; no reliable D call. Germline CDR1 is SGHRS and CDR2 is YFSETQ. Trimming shortened V by 3 bases and J by 1 base, and 15 bases separated the two germline ends. The CDR3 has 16 amino acids. The chain's CDR3 is CASSSILAGGTDTQYF. DNA of the CDR3: TGCGCCAGCAGCTCAATTCTGGCCGGAGGCACAGATACGCAGTATTTT.

Only a few counts were recorded for this clonotype. This sequence joins TRBV27 and TRBJ2-7, with no clear D. Germline V gene data show CDR1 as MNHEY and CDR2 as SMNVEV (reference sequence). With 5 bases removed from V and 2 bases from J, the gap between germline ends came to 10 bases. The CDR3 contains 13 residues. CDR3 loop: CASSRSPAYEQYF. The CDR3 coding sequence is TGTGCCAGCAGTCGGTCCCCCGCCTACGAGCAGTACTTC.

This chain links TRBV11-2 with TRBJ2-1; TRBD2 aligns across 9 bases. Germline CDR1 SGHAT, CDR2 FQNNGV. V trimming: 3 bases; J trimming: 0 bases; junction bases outside the gene matches: 9. The CDR3 totals 18 residues. CDR3 sequence: CASSFGSAGGSSYNEQFF. The DNA of the CDR3 is TGTGCCAGCAGCTTTGGTTCGGCGGGAGGGAGCTCCTACAATGAGCAGTTCTTC.

The chain employs TRBV5-4 and TRBJ2-2; 9 nucleotides match TRBD1. The germline CDR1 and CDR2 sequences are SGHNT and YYREEE (reference sequence). This CDR3 contains 15 residues. With V trimmed by 3 bases and J by 6 bases, 6 bases remained unmatched. The CDR3 DNA follows: TGTGCCAGCAGCTCTCCGGGACAGGGCCCCGGGGAGCTGTTTTTT. It encodes CASSSPGQGPGELFF.